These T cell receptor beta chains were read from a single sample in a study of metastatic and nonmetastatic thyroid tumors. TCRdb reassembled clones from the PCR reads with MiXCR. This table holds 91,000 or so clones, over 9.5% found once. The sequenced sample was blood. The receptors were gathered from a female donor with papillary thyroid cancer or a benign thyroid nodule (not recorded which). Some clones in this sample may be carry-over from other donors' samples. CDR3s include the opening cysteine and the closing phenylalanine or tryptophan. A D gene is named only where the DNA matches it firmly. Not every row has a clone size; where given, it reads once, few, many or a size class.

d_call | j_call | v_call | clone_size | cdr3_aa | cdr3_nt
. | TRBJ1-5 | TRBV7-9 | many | CASSNRPQGCQPQHF | TGTGCCAGCAGCAACCGGCCCCAGGGTTGTCAGCCCCAGCATTTT
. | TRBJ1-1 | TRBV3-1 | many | CASSRPGVWGEAFF | TGTGCCAGCAGCCGCCCAGGGGTTTGGGGTGAAGCTTTCTTT
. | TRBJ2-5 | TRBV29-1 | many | CSVEGWGPETQYF | TGCAGCGTTGAAGGCTGGGGACCAGAGACCCAGTACTTC
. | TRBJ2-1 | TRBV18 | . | CASSPPWTVLHEQFF | TGTGCCAGCTCACCACCGTGGACAGTGCTTCATGAGCAGTTCTTC
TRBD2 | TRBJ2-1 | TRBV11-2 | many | CASSPRLANNEQFF | TGTGCCAGCAGCCCCAGACTAGCGAACAATGAGCAGTTCTTC
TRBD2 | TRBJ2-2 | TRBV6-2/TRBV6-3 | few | CASSPMGLDTGELFF | TGTGCCAGCAGCCCTATGGGACTAGACACCGGGGAGCTGTTTTTT
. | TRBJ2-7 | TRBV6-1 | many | CASSVRASSPYEQYF | TGTGCCAGCAGTGTCAGGGCTAGCTCCCCCTACGAGCAGTACTTC
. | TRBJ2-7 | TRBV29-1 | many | CSVAQTGVGQYF | TGCAGCGTTGCACAGACCGGGGTCGGGCAGTACTTC
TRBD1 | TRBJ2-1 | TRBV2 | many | CASSTFPGTGNNEQFF | TGTGCCAGCAGCACATTTCCCGGGACAGGAAACAATGAGCAGTTCTTC
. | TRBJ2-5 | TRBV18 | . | CASSPGAQETQYF | TGTGCCAGCTCACCAGGGGCACAAGAGACCCAGTACTTC
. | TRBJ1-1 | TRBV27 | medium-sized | CASRSALGNTEAFF | TGTGCCAGCAGAAGCGCTTTAGGGAACACTGAAGCTTTCTTT
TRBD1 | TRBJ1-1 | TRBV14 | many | CASSQSGGFLAFF | TGTGCCAGCAGCCAGTCAGGGGGCTTTTTAGCTTTCTTT
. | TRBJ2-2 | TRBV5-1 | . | CASSLQGGNTGELFF | TGCGCCAGCAGCTTACAGGGAGGGAACACCGGGGAGCTGTTTTTT
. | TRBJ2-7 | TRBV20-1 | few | CSDGGAGGLSMREQYF | TGCAGTGATGGGGGAGCCGGGGGGCTTAGCATGCGGGAGCAGTACTTC
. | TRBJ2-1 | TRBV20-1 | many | CSARTLNNEQFF | TGCAGTGCTAGGACACTAAACAATGAGCAGTTCTTC
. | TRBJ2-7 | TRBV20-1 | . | CSAANPEAGDREQYF | TGCAGTGCTGCTAACCCGGAGGCAGGGGACCGCGAGCAGTACTTC
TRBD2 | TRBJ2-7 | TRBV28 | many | CASSLFPGLAGDSYEQYF | TGTGCCAGCAGTTTATTTCCGGGACTAGCGGGAGACTCCTACGAGCAGTACTTC
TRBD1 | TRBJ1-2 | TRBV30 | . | CAWSFPDRGLPTNYGYTF | TGTGCCTGGAGTTTCCCCGACAGGGGGCTACCCACAAACTATGGCTACACCTTC
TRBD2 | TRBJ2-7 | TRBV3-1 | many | CASSQELAGVGEQYF | TGTGCCAGCAGCCAAGAACTAGCGGGAGTAGGCGAGCAGTACTTC
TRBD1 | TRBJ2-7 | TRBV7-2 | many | CASSSDRGYEQYF | TGTGCCAGCAGCTCGGACAGGGGGTACGAGCAGTACTTC
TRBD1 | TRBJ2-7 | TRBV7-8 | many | CASSLRGPHEQYF | TGTGCCAGCAGCTTAAGGGGGCCCCACGAGCAGTACTTC
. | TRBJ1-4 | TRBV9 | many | CASSVLPGASGANEKLFF | TGTGCCAGCAGCGTCTTACCCGGGGCCTCGGGAGCAAATGAAAAACTGTTTTTT
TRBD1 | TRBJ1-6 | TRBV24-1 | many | CATALRTGYVHSPLHF | TGTGCCACCGCCTTACGGACAGGGTACGTGCATTCACCCCTCCACTTT
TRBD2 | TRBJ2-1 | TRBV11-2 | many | CASSLGRLAGLNEQFF | TGTGCCAGCAGCCTGGGTCGACTAGCGGGGCTGAATGAGCAGTTCTTC
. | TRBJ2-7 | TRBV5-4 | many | CASSGLRGGSYEQYF | TGTGCCAGCAGCGGTCTAAGGGGAGGCTCCTACGAGCAGTACTTC
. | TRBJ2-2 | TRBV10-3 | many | CAISDVGELFF | TGTGCCATCAGTGACGTCGGGGAGCTGTTTTTT
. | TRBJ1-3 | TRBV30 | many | CAWSRGTGNTIYF | TGTGCCTGGAGTAGGGGGACTGGAAACACCATATATTTT
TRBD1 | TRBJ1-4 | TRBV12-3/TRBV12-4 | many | CASSWGQVEEKLFF | TGTGCCAGCAGTTGGGGACAGGTAGAAGAAAAACTGTTTTTT
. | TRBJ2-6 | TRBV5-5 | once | CAISLVGGRGANVLTF | TGTGCCATCAGCTTAGTCGGGGGACGTGGGGCCAACGTCCTGACTTTC
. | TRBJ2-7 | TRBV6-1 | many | CASTGEDDEQYF | TGTGCCAGCACCGGCGAGGACGACGAGCAGTACTTC
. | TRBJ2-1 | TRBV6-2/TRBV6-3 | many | CASSISWASSYNEQFF | TGTGCCAGCAGTATTAGCTGGGCGAGCTCCTACAATGAGCAGTTCTTC
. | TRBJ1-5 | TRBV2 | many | CASSDGVSNQPQHF | TGTGCCAGCAGTGATGGAGTAAGCAATCAGCCCCAGCATTTT
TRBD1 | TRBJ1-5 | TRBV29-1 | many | CSATGDGQPQHF | TGCAGCGCAACAGGGGACGGTCAGCCCCAGCATTTT
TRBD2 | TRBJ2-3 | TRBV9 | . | CASSYTCTSGTDTQYF | TGTGCCAGCAGCTACACCTGTACTAGCGGCACAGATACGCAGTATTTT
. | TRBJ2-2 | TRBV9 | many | CASSVVARDAGELFF | TGTGCCAGCAGCGTAGTAGCCAGGGATGCCGGGGAGCTGTTTTTT